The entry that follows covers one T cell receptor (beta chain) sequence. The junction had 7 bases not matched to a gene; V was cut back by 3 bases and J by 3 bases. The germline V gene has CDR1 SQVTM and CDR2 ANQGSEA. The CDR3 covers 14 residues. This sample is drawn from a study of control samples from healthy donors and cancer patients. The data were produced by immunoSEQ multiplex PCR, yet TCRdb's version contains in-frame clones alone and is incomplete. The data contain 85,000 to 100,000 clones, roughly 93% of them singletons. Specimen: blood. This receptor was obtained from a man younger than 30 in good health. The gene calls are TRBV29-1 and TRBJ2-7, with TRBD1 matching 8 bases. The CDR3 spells CSVDIPGGYYEQYF. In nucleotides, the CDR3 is TGCAGCGTTGATATCCCAGGGGGCTACTACGAGCAGTACTTC.